The 20 T cell receptor beta chains given below trace back to one sample, sequenced in a study of OX40 agonist ivuxolimab in advanced cancers. The repertoire was sequenced with immunoSEQ multiplex PCR; TCRdb's copy has only in-frame clones and lacks some. The sample lists under 95,000 clones, more than 70% seen once, with about 0.2% in the top ten. This sample comprised CD4+ or CD8+ T cells sorted from blood, obtained in a trial of the OX40 agonist ivuxolimab. These receptor sequences come from an adult with an advanced solid tumor such as melanoma, head and neck, liver or kidney cancer.

The CDR3 is CASRALGDTQYF. The CDR3 region has the DNA TGTGCCAGTCGTGCTTTGGGGGATACGCAGTATTTT. J is TRBJ2-3 and V is TRBV19; no firm D call. V shed 8 bases and J shed 6 bases, with 12 bases lying between them. This CDR3 contains 12 residues. Germline CDR1 is LNHDA and CDR2 is SQIVND (reference sequence).

This rearrangement joins TRBV15 to TRBJ2-7; D not resolved. The germline V gene encodes CDR1 LNHNV and CDR2 YYDKDF (reference sequence). The CDR3 consists of 14 residues. With 4 bases removed from V and 5 bases from J, the gap between germline ends came to 15 bases. The CDR3, as DNA: TGTGCCACCAGCACCCGGACCACCGTCCACGAGCAGTACTTC. Translating gives CATSTRTTVHEQYF.

This chain connects TRBV5-1 to TRBJ2-1; D may be TRBD1 (5 bases). Germline values: CDR1 SGHRS, CDR2 YFSETQ. Trimming left V 0 bases short and J 4 bases short, with 11 bases between. This CDR3 has 15 amino acids. The CDR3 DNA sequence: TGCGCCAGCAGCTTGGGGTCCGACAGATACAATGAGCAGTTCTTC. Its translation: CASSLGSDRYNEQFF.

The chain employs TRBV14 and TRBJ1-6, with D unresolved. The V end was cut by 4 bases, the J end by 0 bases, with 7 bases between. Looked up from germline, CDR1 is SGHDN and CDR2 is FVKESK. This CDR3 is built from 15 residues. CDR3 sequence: CASSRIVSYNSPLHF. For the CDR3, the DNA is TGTGCCAGCAGCCGAATAGTCTCCTATAATTCACCCCTCCACTTT.

The chain employs TRBV6-6 and TRBJ1-6, with TRBD1 identical over 7 bases. The germline CDR1 and CDR2 sequences are MNHNY and SVGAGI (reference sequence). The junction had 6 bases not matched to a gene; V was cut back by 0 bases and J by 7 bases. The CDR3 spans 16 residues. Here the CDR3 reads CASSYSRGQGNSPLHF. CDR3 in DNA: TGTGCCAGCAGTTACTCGAGGGGGCAGGGGAATTCACCCCTCCACTTT.

The chain joins TRBV29-1 to TRBJ1-2, with 10 bases lining up with TRBD1. Germline assignment: CDR1 SQVTM and CDR2 ANQGSEA. The CDR3 sequence is 13 residues long. V was clipped by 6 bases and J by 5 bases; unmatched bases: 6. The CDR3 DNA reads as TGCAGCGTCGTGGGACAGGGGAGGTATGGCTACACCTTC. It codes for CSVVGQGRYGYTF.

The genes are TRBV28 and TRBJ1-1; D gene unclear. V lost 6 bases and J 8 bases, leaving 10 bases between the germline ends. In germline, CDR1 is MDHEN, CDR2 SYDVKM. The CDR3 has 11 residues. CDR3 sequence: CASSRPREAFF. The DNA of the CDR3 is TGTGCCAGCAGCCGCCCCAGAGAAGCTTTCTTT.

The rearrangement links TRBV7-8 to TRBJ2-5; a possible D gene is TRBD2 (5 bases). Germline V gene data show CDR1 as SGHVS and CDR2 as FQNEAQ. The CDR3 has 13 amino acids. The V and J ends lost 5 bases and 5 bases respectively, with 12 bases between them. The CDR3 nucleotides read TGTGCCAGCAGCGCCGGGGTAATGGAGACCCAGTACTTC. This sequence encodes CASSAGVMETQYF. The full variable domain, with the rest looked up from reference TRBV7-8 and TRBJ2-5, is GAGVSQSPRYKVAKRGQDVALRCDPISGHVSLFWYQQALGQGPEFLTYFQNEAQLDKSGLPSDRFFAERPEGSVSTLKIQRTQQEDSAVYLCASSAGVMETQYFGPGTRLLVL.

The chain is built from TRBV4-1 and TRBJ1-5, with D possibly being TRBD1 (5 bases). V shed 2 bases and J shed 0 bases, with 14 bases lying between them. The CDR3 length is 17 residues. Germline V lookup: CDR1 MGHRA, CDR2 YSYEKL. The CDR3 loop is CASSQSGDHYSNQPQHF. The DNA for the CDR3 is TGCGCCAGCAGCCAATCGGGGGACCATTATAGCAATCAGCCCCAGCATTTT.

The V and J genes are TRBV7-3 and TRBJ2-2; D call uncertain. Per the germline V gene, CDR1 is SGHTA and CDR2 is FQGTGA. With 5 bases removed from V and 2 bases from J, the gap between germline ends came to 15 bases. The CDR3 spans 16 residues. CDR3 coding DNA: TGTGCCAGCAGCCCCCCGGGTAGGGATAACACCGGGGAGCTGTTTTTT. It encodes CASSPPGRDNTGELFF.

This chain links TRBV7-8 with TRBJ1-1; 10 bases line up with TRBD1. CDR3 size: 14 residues. V lost 4 bases, J lost 10 bases, and 9 bases stayed unmatched. CDR1 and CDR2 from the germline V gene are SGHVS and FQNEAQ. DNA for the CDR3: TGTGCCAGCAGCTGGAGCGGGACAGGGGTTTTAGCTTTCTTT. Translation gives CASSWSGTGVLAFF.

The J gene is TRBJ1-5, the V gene TRBV18; D not certain. Trimming stripped 3 bases from V and 7 bases from J, with 22 bases between. There are 17 residues in the CDR3. Germline CDR1 KGHSH, CDR2 LQKENI. CDR3 nucleotides: TGTGCCAGCTCACCGGATTCAGGTGAGGGATCGGGGCAGCCCCAGCATTTT. It yields the protein CASSPDSGEGSGQPQHF.

This rearrangement joins TRBV11-2 to TRBJ2-3; D may match TRBD1 or TRBD2 (5 bases each). Trimming shortened V by 3 bases and J by 2 bases, and 15 bases separated the two germline ends. Germline V CDR1 and CDR2: SGHAT, FQNNGV. The CDR3 sequence is 16 residues long. CDR3 amino acids: CASSFMSGRHTDTQYF. The CDR3 nucleotides are TGTGCCAGCAGCTTTATGTCGGGACGGCACACAGATACGCAGTATTTT.

This clone was detected a few times. This chain uses TRBV7-3 with TRBJ1-6; D is ambiguous. The CDR3 is 13 residues long. V was clipped by 2 bases and J by 8 bases, with 7 bases between them. Germline CDR1 reads SGHTA; CDR2 reads FQGTGA. CDR3 residues: CASSLDPDSPLHF. CDR3 DNA sequence: TGTGCCAGCAGCTTAGACCCGGATTCACCCCTCCACTTT.

This chain connects TRBV4-2 to TRBJ2-7, with D maybe TRBD2 (6 bases). From germline, CDR1 is LGHNA and CDR2 YNFKEQ. V was clipped by 3 bases and J by 0 bases, with 24 bases between them. The length of the CDR3 is 19 residues. CDR3 in amino acids: CASSQTKGGGGSSSYEQYF. DNA for the CDR3: TGTGCCAGCAGCCAGACGAAGGGAGGTGGGGGGTCGAGCTCCTACGAGCAGTACTTC.

This clone appeared a single time. This chain links TRBV4-2 with TRBJ2-3; 11 bases map to TRBD2. CDR1 is LGHNA and CDR2 is YNFKEQ in the germline V gene. This CDR3 has 18 amino acids. V gave up 0 bases and J gave up 2 bases; unmatched junction bases: 7. The CDR3 protein is CASSQDLLAGGYTDTQYF. For the CDR3, the DNA is TGTGCCAGCAGCCAAGATTTGTTAGCGGGAGGGTACACAGATACGCAGTATTTT.

V is TRBV30 and J is TRBJ1-6, with 8 bases identical to TRBD1. The CDR3 has 17 residues. The J segment lost 0 bases and the V segment lost 2 bases, leaving 6 bases of the junction unmatched. Germline CDR1 and CDR2: GTSNPN and SVGIG (reference sequence). The CDR3 protein is CAWSLDRGTSYNSPLHF. The CDR3 DNA reads TGTGCCTGGAGTCTTGACAGGGGTACCTCCTATAATTCACCCCTCCACTTT.

The rearrangement links TRBV30 to TRBJ2-7; D uncertain. Per germline, CDR1 GTSNPN and CDR2 SVGIG (reference sequence). V was clipped by 2 bases and J by 3 bases, with 8 bases between them. The CDR3 has 12 residues. CDR3 nucleotides: TGTGCCTGGAGTTCGAGAGGCTACGAGCAGTACTTC. It encodes CAWSSRGYEQYF.

The chain combines TRBV5-1 with TRBJ1-3; 7 nucleotides agree with TRBD1. Germline V gene data show CDR1 as SGHRS and CDR2 as YFSETQ. The J segment lost 4 bases and the V segment lost 0 bases, leaving 7 bases of the junction unmatched. The CDR3 totals 16 residues. The CDR3 nucleotides are TGCGCCAGCAGCTTGGGCGGACAGGCTGGCGGAAACACCATATATTTT. This translates into CASSLGGQAGGNTIYF.

This chain uses TRBV2 with TRBJ2-3; no reliable D call. CDR1 is SNHLY and CDR2 is FYNNEI in the germline V gene. This CDR3 contains 13 residues. The V end was cut by 7 bases, the J end by 3 bases, with 11 bases between. CDR3 residues: CASNKILTDTQYF. The DNA for the CDR3 is TGTGCCAGCAACAAGATCTTAACAGATACGCAGTATTTT.